The 32 T cell receptor beta chains in this list originate from one sample, sequenced in a study of shared clonotypes between healthy human individuals. Method: immunoSEQ multiplex PCR; TCRdb's copy keeps in-frame clones and lacks some. The table has about 120,000 clones, under 70% seen once; the top ten hold roughly a quarter. The sequencing sample was made of memory CD8+ T cells sorted from blood. Subset in this sample: CD45RO+ cells pooled with CCR7-negative TemRA cells. These receptors were taken from a woman aged 25-40 years in good health.

The chain couples TRBV29-1 to TRBJ2-7; 7 nucleotides agree with TRBD1. The CDR3 has 13 residues. Germline trimming cut 7 bases from V and 4 bases from J; bases unmatched to any gene: 10. Looked up from germline, CDR1 is SQVTM and CDR2 is ANQGSEA. The CDR3 protein is CSATGALLYEQYF. CDR3 DNA sequence: TGCAGCGCCACAGGGGCACTCCTTTACGAGCAGTACTTC.

As concerns this clone: Other nucleotide sequences from this sample produce the same CDR3. The J gene is TRBJ2-1, the V gene TRBV11-3; the match to TRBD2 covers 8 bases. This CDR3 region has 15 residues. V was pared by 0 bases and J by 6 bases, with 4 bases of the junction left unmatched. Germline V gene lookup returns CDR1 SGHNT and CDR2 YENEEA. The CDR3: CASSLDSGSTNEQFF. In nucleotides, the CDR3 is TGTGCCAGCAGCTTAGACAGCGGGAGTACCAATGAGCAGTTCTTC.

This clone was observed a handful of times. The chain employs TRBV2 and TRBJ2-7, with 8 bases that match TRBD2. CDR3 length equals 16 residues. Germline V gene sequence: CDR1 SNHLY, CDR2 FYNNEI. The junction had 18 bases not matched to a gene; V was cut back by 6 bases and J by 8 bases. CDR3 loop: CASRLSWWDFSGKQYF. The CDR3, as DNA: TGTGCCAGCAGGCTAAGTTGGTGGGACTTTAGCGGGAAGCAGTACTTC.

The chain uses TRBV2 and TRBJ1-6; unclear D gene. Between the trimmed V and J ends, which lost 6 bases and 6 bases, there was a span of 21 bases. There are 17 residues in the CDR3. CDR1 is SNHLY and CDR2 is FYNNEI in the germline V gene. The DNA for the CDR3 is TGTGCCAGCAGGAGGGAGGGTGTAAGACGGAGTAATTCACCCCTCCACTTT. Protein: CASRREGVRRSNSPLHF.

J is TRBJ2-2 and V is TRBV9; D call uncertain. Trimming removed 0 bases at V and 6 bases at J, with 9 bases between. This CDR3 region has 14 residues. Germline V gene data show CDR1 as SGDLS and CDR2 as YYNGEE. The CDR3 DNA follows: TGTGCCAGCAGCGTAGGGCCCCTAGCCGGGGAGCTGTTTTTT. Translating it yields CASSVGPLAGELFF.

V gene TRBV10-3 combines with J gene TRBJ2-1; 7 nucleotides agree with TRBD2. V shed 2 bases and J 8 bases; nucleotides not matched to a gene: 3. The CDR3 is 13 amino acids. The germline CDR1 and CDR2 sequences are ENHRY and SYGVKD. The CDR3 reads CAISEMLADEQFF. The DNA of the CDR3 is TGTGCCATCAGTGAGATGCTAGCGGATGAGCAGTTCTTC.

CDR3 nucleotide sequence: TGTGCCAGCAGCCCCTCGGAGGGACTAGCGGGGGAGCTGTTTTTT. It codes for CASSPSEGLAGELFF. The chain recombines TRBV7-7 with TRBJ2-2; TRBD2 matches at 10 bases. Germline V gene lookup returns CDR1 SSHAT and CDR2 FNYEAQ (reference sequence). V was clipped by 5 bases and J by 8 bases; unmatched bases: 8. The CDR3 loop spans 15 amino acids.

This clone was picked up many times. The rearrangement joins TRBV27 to TRBJ2-3, with D tentatively TRBD2 (6 bases). Germline CDR1 MNHEY, CDR2 SMNVEV (reference sequence). Trimming cost V 0 bases and J 2 bases, with 15 bases left between them. This CDR3 comprises 17 residues. CDR3 nucleotides: TGTGCCAGCAGTTTATCGGGGTGGGCGGGAAACACAGATACGCAGTATTTT. This sequence encodes CASSLSGWAGNTDTQYF.

This chain joins TRBV7-7 and TRBJ2-7; 7 bases fit TRBD1. The CDR3 runs 13 residues. J lost 6 bases, V lost 2 bases, and 4 bases had no gene match. Germline assignment: CDR1 SSHAT and CDR2 FNYEAQ (reference sequence). The CDR3: CASSLSTGFEQYF. Here the CDR3 DNA reads TGTGCCAGCAGCTTATCGACAGGGTTCGAGCAGTACTTC.

Details on this clone: The sample has other DNA sequences that encode this CDR3 too. V is TRBV9 and J is TRBJ2-7; D is perhaps TRBD2 (6 bases). This CDR3 has 15 amino acids. V was clipped by 0 bases and J by 0 bases, with 10 bases between them. The V gene's germline CDR1 is SGDLS and CDR2 YYNGEE. The CDR3 DNA follows: TGTGCCAGCAGCGTAGGGTTAGCGGACTCCTACGAGCAGTACTTC. Its translation is CASSVGLADSYEQYF.

This chain uses TRBV5-5 with TRBJ2-1; tentative D call: TRBD1 (5 bases). Trimming shortened V by 3 bases and J by 3 bases, and 10 bases separated the two germline ends. This CDR3 has 14 residues. Germline V gene lookup returns CDR1 SGHKS and CDR2 YYEKEE (reference sequence). The chain's CDR3 is CASSSRQIYNEQFF. The CDR3 nucleotides are TGTGCCAGCAGCTCGCGACAGATCTACAATGAGCAGTTCTTC.

This clone has just a few counts. The rearrangement joins TRBV6-1 to TRBJ2-6; D unclear. Per the germline V gene, CDR1 is MNHNS and CDR2 is SASEGT. This CDR3 spans 15 amino acids. The V end was cut by 4 bases, the J end by 0 bases, with 7 bases between. The CDR3, as DNA: TGTGCCAGCAGTGGGCAGAGCTCTGGGGCCAACGTCCTGACTTTC. It codes for CASSGQSSGANVLTF.

This clone was detected many times. The J gene is TRBJ2-5, the V gene TRBV19; D unresolved. The J call may be incorrect, as the DNA end agrees better with TRBJ2-7. The CDR3 is 14 amino acids. Germline V gene sequence: CDR1 LNHDA, CDR2 SQIVND (reference sequence). In DNA, the CDR3 is TGTGCCAGTAGCCCGTGGTCAGCGTACTACGAGCAGTACTTC. Its translation: CASSPWSAYYEQYF.

The chain couples TRBV28 to TRBJ2-7, with 9 bases identical to TRBD2. The CDR3 totals 19 residues. With V trimmed by 5 bases and J by 0 bases, 17 bases remained unmatched. The germline V gene encodes CDR1 MDHEN and CDR2 SYDVKM. This CDR3 reads CASSLPLGSGRGASYEQYF. In nucleotides, the CDR3 is TGTGCCAGCAGTCTCCCATTGGGTAGCGGGAGAGGGGCCTCCTACGAGCAGTACTTC.

A few counts support this clone. The chain is built from TRBV2 and TRBJ1-1; D is unresolved. Trimming shortened V by 8 bases and J by 0 bases, and 13 bases separated the two germline ends. Germline-derived CDR1 and CDR2 are SNHLY and FYNNEI. This CDR3 is 14 amino acids long. The CDR3 is CASFRGIMNTEAFF. In DNA form, the CDR3 reads TGTGCCAGCTTCCGGGGTATCATGAACACTGAAGCTTTCTTT.

V is TRBV10-3 and J is TRBJ1-1; D unclear. The CDR3 length is 15 residues. The germline V gene encodes CDR1 ENHRY and CDR2 SYGVKD. With 4 bases removed from V and 0 bases from J, the gap between germline ends came to 12 bases. The CDR3: CAISVWPNMNTEAFF. The CDR3 DNA reads TGTGCCATCAGTGTATGGCCGAACATGAACACTGAAGCTTTCTTT.

This clone was seen only a few times. The chain uses TRBV5-6 and TRBJ2-1, with TRBD2 matching over 7 bases. Per the germline V gene, CDR1 is SGHDT and CDR2 is YYEEEE. J gave up 0 bases and V 2 bases, and 5 bases lay outside the gene matches. The CDR3 is 16 amino acids. The CDR3: CASSFRSGGSYNEQFF. The CDR3 DNA reads TGTGCCAGCAGCTTTCGATCGGGGGGCTCCTACAATGAGCAGTTCTTC.

The chain couples TRBV5-1 to TRBJ1-1, with D possibly matching TRBD1 (5 bases). Deletions cut 4 bases from V and 1 base from J, with 11 bases between. The CDR3 extends over 14 amino acids. The germline V gene has CDR1 SGHRS and CDR2 YFSETQ. DNA for the CDR3: TGCGCCAGCAGCCTACTGGGACGGAACACTGAAGCTTTCTTT. It encodes CASSLLGRNTEAFF.

In its sample, this clone was seen once. This rearrangement joins TRBV4-1 to TRBJ1-2, with a tentative D call TRBD1 (6 bases). V was pared by 2 bases and J by 2 bases, with 12 bases between. This CDR3 is built from 15 residues. Germline lookup yields CDR1 MGHRA and CDR2 YSYEKL. This CDR3 reads CASSQQQGSNYGYTF. The CDR3 DNA follows: TGCGCCAGCAGCCAACAACAGGGTTCCAACTATGGCTACACCTTC.

The gene calls are TRBV27 and TRBJ1-5; D gene uncertain. CDR1 MNHEY and CDR2 SMNVEV come from the germline V gene (reference sequence). Trimming pared 3 bases from V and 1 base from J, leaving 7 bases between. The CDR3 is 14 amino acids. CDR3 loop: CASSFGGSNQPQHF. CDR3 nucleotide sequence: TGTGCCAGCAGTTTTGGTGGGAGCAATCAGCCCCAGCATTTT.

The rearrangement uses TRBV25-1 and TRBJ2-7; no definite D call. V lost 4 bases and J 4 bases, leaving 14 bases between the germline ends. The CDR3 spans 14 residues. Germline V CDR1 and CDR2: MGHDK, SYGVNS. CDR3 coding DNA: TGTGCCAGCAGTGGGACGGACGTGGGATACGAGCAGTACTTC. Its protein is CASSGTDVGYEQYF.

Concerning this clone: A clone one base away is much larger, so this may be a read error. The sample has other DNA sequences that encode this CDR3 too. V usage is TRBV25-1 and J usage is TRBJ2-7; D not resolved. The CDR3 contains 13 residues. The V end lost 8 bases, the J end lost 1 base, and 12 bases lay between the germline ends. In germline, CDR1 is MGHDK, CDR2 SYGVNS. CDR3 amino acids: CASLGTSSYEQYF. CDR3 bases: TGTGCCAGCCTGGGAACCAGTTCCTACGAGCAGTACTTC.

This clone was seen a handful of times. The chain uses TRBV7-2 and TRBJ1-1, with D unresolved. Between the trimmed V and J ends, which lost 4 bases and 0 bases, there was a span of 6 bases. The V gene's germline CDR1 is SGHTA and CDR2 FQGNSA. The CDR3 length is 13 residues. CDR3 DNA sequence: TGTGCCAGCAGCTGGCAGATGAACACTGAAGCTTTCTTT. Translation gives CASSWQMNTEAFF.

The chain carries TRBV27 and TRBJ2-7; the match to TRBD1 covers 7 bases. Germline trimming cut 6 bases from V and 2 bases from J; bases unmatched to any gene: 10. The CDR3 is made up of 15 amino acids. Per the germline V gene, CDR1 is MNHEY and CDR2 is SMNVEV (reference sequence). The CDR3 here is CASRRNVQGPYEQYF. In DNA, the CDR3 is TGTGCCAGCAGACGAAACGTACAGGGGCCCTACGAGCAGTACTTC.

The V gene is TRBV25-1, the J gene TRBJ2-7; 11 nucleotides match TRBD1. There are 16 residues in the CDR3. Germline CDR1 is MGHDK and CDR2 is SYGVNS. The V and J ends lost 3 bases and 4 bases, in that order; junction bases with no gene match: 8. The CDR3 loop reads CASSDPGQGARYEQYF. CDR3 bases: TGTGCCAGCAGTGACCCAGGACAGGGGGCCAGGTACGAGCAGTACTTC.

This sequence joins TRBV4-3 and TRBJ1-5; D unclear. The CDR3 sequence is 14 residues long. V lost 0 bases to trimming and J lost 8 bases, with 11 bases between them. Germline V gene lookup returns CDR1 LGHNA and CDR2 YSLEER. CDR3 bases: TGCGCCAGCAGCCAAGATCTGGGTTTCGAGCCCCAGCATTTT. It is translated as CASSQDLGFEPQHF.

The CDR3 nucleotides read TGCGCCAGCACATGGGACAGAGTGACTAGCGGGCCCCCCTACGAGCAGTACTTC. This sequence encodes CASTWDRVTSGPPYEQYF. The chain couples TRBV5-1 to TRBJ2-7, with TRBD2 identical over 10 bases. Germline V lookup: CDR1 SGHRS, CDR2 YFSETQ. The CDR3 contains 18 residues. V dropped 6 bases and J dropped 2; count of bases not matched to a gene: 17.

The rearrangement joins TRBV19 to TRBJ2-2; D is ambiguous. Germline V lookup: CDR1 LNHDA, CDR2 SQIVND (reference sequence). The CDR3 is 14 residues long. The V end was cut by 4 bases, the J end by 6 bases, with 12 bases between. Written as DNA, the CDR3 is TGTGCCAGTAGTACTAGGGCAAGGTCCGGGGAGCTGTTTTTT. Residues: CASSTRARSGELFF. The whole variable domain, filled in from reference TRBV19 and TRBJ2-2, reads DGGITQSPKYLFRKEGQNVTLSCEQNLNHDAMYWYRQDPGQGLRLIYYSQIVNDFQKGDIAEGYSVSREKKESFPLTVTSAQKNPTAFYLCASSTRARSGELFFGEGSRLTVL.

This clone was counted many times. Other DNA sequences within the sample encode an identical CDR3. The V call is TRBV11-2, the J call TRBJ1-2; TRBD1 aligns across 9 bases. The V and J ends lost 1 base and 6 bases, in that order; junction bases with no gene match: 0. Germline CDR1 SGHAT, CDR2 FQNNGV. The CDR3 spans 13 residues. The CDR3 sequence is CASSLGTGDGYTF. The CDR3 nucleotides read TGTGCCAGCAGCTTAGGGACAGGGGATGGCTACACCTTC.

This clone was counted only a few times. The chain couples TRBV20-1 to TRBJ1-1; unclear D gene. Germline V lookup: CDR1 DFQATT, CDR2 SNEGSKA (reference sequence). V shed 6 bases and J shed 3 bases, with 5 bases lying between them. The CDR3 has 10 residues. The CDR3 DNA follows: TGCAGTGCCCGATACACTGAAGCTTTCTTT. It encodes CSARYTEAFF.

The CDR3 protein is CAWSANSGGELFF. Written as DNA, the CDR3 is TGTGCCTGGAGCGCCAATAGTGGCGGGGAGCTGTTTTTT. V gene TRBV30 combines with J gene TRBJ2-2; D is undetermined. Trimming took off 3 bases at V and 7 bases at J, with 12 bases between the two ends. Germline lookup yields CDR1 GTSNPN and CDR2 SVGIG (reference sequence). CDR3 length: 13 residues.

As concerns this clone: The same CDR3 can be traced to other DNA sequences in this sample. This chain joins TRBV2 and TRBJ2-7; D is undetermined. The CDR3 covers 14 residues. V was pared by 4 bases and J by 6 bases, with 16 bases between. Germline V CDR1 and CDR2: SNHLY, FYNNEI. The CDR3 DNA reads TGTGCCAGCAGTGTCGGAGCTAGTCCTGGCGAGCAGTACTTC. It yields the protein CASSVGASPGEQYF.